This T cell receptor beta chain was identified during a study of CD8 T cells in Susac syndrome. General study findings and limits: The study conceded that relatively few individuals underwent its TCR sequencing and HLA analysis.

CD8+ and CD4+ T cells from blood underwent TCR beta sequencing, which was carried out in a high-throughput format. TEMRA cells were FACS-enriched, while CD8+ and CD4+ T cells were negatively isolated. Of note for this clonotype: The antigen remains unidentified.

The V end was cut by 5 bases, the J end by 6 bases, with 8 bases between. The CDR3 consists of 11 residues. Germline CDR1 MNHEY, CDR2 SMNVEV (reference sequence). Reverse transcription of about 0.5 to 1 ug RNA used random hexamers. The method of amplification for TCR beta CDR3 was immunoSEQ multiplex PCR, covering 54 Vbeta and 13 Jbeta. Each CDR3 protein is one row after TCRdb ran MiXCR on the immunoSEQ multiplex PCR reads. Here the sample spans more than 110,000 distinct CDR3 sequences, over 85% being singletons. Sequencing was done on a sample of CD8+ T cells from PBMCs. The receptor's source is a human donor in good health. The V call is TRBV27, the J call TRBJ2-7; D not certain. In nucleotides, the CDR3 is TGTGCCAGCAGTGATACATCCGAGCAGTACTTC. It codes for CASSDTSEQYF.